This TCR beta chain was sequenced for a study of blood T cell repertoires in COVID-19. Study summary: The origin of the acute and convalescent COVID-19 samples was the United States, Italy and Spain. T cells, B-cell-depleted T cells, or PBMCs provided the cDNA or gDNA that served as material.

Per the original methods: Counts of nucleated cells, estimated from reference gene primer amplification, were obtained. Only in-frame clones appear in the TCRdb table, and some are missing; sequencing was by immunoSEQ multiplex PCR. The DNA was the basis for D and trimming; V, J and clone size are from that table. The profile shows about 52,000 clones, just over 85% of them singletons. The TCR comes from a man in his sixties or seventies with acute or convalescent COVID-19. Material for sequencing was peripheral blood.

CDR3 loop: CASSSIEYSNQPQHF. DNA for the CDR3: TGTGCCAGCAGCAGCATAGAATATAGCAATCAGCCCCAGCATTTT. This rearrangement joins TRBV7-9 to TRBJ1-5, with D unclear. V was pared by 5 bases and J by 0 bases, with 11 bases between. CDR1 is SEHNR, CDR2 FQNEAQ, per germline (reference sequence). The CDR3 spans 15 residues.